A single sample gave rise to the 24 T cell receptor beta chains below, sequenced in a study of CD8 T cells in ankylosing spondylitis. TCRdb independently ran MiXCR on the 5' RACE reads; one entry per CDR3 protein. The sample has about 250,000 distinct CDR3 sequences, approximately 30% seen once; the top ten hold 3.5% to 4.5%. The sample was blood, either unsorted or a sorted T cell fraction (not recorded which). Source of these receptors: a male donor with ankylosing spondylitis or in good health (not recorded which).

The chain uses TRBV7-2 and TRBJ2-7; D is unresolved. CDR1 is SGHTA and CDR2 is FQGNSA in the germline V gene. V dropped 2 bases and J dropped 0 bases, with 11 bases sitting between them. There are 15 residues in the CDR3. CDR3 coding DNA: TGTGCCAGCAGCTTATCCCCAGGTCCCTCCTACGAGCAGTACTTC. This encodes CASSLSPGPSYEQYF.

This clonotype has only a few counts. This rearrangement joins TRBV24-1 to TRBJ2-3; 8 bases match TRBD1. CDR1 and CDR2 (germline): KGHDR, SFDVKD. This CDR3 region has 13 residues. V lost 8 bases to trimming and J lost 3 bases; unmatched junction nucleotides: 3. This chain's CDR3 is CATTDRDTDTQYF. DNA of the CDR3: TGTGCCACCACGGACAGGGATACAGATACGCAGTATTTT.

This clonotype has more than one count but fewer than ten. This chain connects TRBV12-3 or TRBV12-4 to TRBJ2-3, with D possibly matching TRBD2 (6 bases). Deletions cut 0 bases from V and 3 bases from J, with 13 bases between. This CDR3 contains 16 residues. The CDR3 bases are TGTGCCAGCAGTTTAGCGGGAGGATATGGGACAGATACGCAGTATTTT. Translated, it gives CASSLAGGYGTDTQYF.

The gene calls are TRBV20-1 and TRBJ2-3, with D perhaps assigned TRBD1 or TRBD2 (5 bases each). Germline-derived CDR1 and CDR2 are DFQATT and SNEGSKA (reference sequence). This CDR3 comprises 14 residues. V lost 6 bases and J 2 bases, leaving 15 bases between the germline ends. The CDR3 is CSAPTGRPTDTQYF. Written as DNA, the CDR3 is TGCAGTGCCCCAACGGGGCGACCCACAGATACGCAGTATTTT.

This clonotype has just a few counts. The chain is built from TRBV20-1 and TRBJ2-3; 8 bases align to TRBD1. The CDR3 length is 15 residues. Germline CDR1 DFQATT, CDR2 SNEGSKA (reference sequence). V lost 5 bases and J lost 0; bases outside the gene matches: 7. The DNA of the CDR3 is TGCAGTGCTCCGGAATGGACAGGGAGCACAGATACGCAGTATTTT. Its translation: CSAPEWTGSTDTQYF.

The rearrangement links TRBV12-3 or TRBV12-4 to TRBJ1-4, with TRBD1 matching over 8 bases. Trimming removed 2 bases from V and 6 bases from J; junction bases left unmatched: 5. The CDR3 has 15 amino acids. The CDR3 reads CASSLSVRGHEKLFF. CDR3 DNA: TGTGCCAGCAGTTTAAGCGTCAGGGGGCATGAAAAACTGTTTTTT.

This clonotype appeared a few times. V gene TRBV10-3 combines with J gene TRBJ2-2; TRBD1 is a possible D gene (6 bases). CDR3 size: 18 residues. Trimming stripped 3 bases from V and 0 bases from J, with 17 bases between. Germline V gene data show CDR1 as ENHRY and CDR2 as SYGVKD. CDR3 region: CAISDSGQSYANTGELFF. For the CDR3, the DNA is TGTGCCATCAGTGACTCCGGACAGTCCTACGCGAACACCGGGGAGCTGTTTTTT.

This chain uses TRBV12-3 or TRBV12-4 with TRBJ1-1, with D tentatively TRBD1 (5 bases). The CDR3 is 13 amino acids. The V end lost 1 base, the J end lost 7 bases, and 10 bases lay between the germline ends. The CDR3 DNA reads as TGTGCCAGCAGTTTAGTATCCGGGGGTGAAGCTTTCTTT. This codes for CASSLVSGGEAFF.

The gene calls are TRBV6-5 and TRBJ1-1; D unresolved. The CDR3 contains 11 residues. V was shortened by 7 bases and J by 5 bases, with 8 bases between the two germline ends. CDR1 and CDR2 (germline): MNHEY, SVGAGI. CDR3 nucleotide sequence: TGTGCCAGCAATGCGGGAACTGAAGCTTTCTTT. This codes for CASNAGTEAFF.

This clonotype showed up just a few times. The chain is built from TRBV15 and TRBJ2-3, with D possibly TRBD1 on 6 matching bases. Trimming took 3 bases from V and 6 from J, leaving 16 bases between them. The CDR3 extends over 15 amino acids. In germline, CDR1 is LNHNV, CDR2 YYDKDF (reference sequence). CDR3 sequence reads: CATSSIGQTPDTQYF. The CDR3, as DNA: TGTGCCACCAGCAGCATCGGACAGACCCCTGATACGCAGTATTTT.

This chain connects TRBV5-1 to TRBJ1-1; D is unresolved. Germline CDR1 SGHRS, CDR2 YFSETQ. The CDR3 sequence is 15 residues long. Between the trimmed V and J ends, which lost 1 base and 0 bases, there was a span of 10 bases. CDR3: CASSLLSGMNTEAFF. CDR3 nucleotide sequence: TGCGCCAGCAGCTTGTTGTCGGGAATGAACACTGAAGCTTTCTTT.

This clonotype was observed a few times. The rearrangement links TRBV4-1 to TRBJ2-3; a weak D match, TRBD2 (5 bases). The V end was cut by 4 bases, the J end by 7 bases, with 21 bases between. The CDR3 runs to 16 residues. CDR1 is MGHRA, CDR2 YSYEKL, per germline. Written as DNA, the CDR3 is TGCGCCAGCAGCCCCGCCGGACTTCCTTCGTCTCATACGCAGTATTTT. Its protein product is CASSPAGLPSSHTQYF.

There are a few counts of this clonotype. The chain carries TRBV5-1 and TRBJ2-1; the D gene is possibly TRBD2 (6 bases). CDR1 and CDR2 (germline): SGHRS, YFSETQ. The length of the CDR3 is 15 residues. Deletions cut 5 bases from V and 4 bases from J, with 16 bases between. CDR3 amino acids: CASSPTSSSYNEQFF. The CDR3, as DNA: TGCGCCAGCAGTCCTACTAGCTCTTCTTACAATGAGCAGTTCTTC.

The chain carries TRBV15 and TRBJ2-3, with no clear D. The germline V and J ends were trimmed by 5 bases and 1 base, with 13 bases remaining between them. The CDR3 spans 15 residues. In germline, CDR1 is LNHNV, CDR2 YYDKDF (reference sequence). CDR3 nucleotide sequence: TGTGCCACCAGCGAGTCCCCTCGGGGCACAGATACGCAGTATTTT. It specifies CATSESPRGTDTQYF.

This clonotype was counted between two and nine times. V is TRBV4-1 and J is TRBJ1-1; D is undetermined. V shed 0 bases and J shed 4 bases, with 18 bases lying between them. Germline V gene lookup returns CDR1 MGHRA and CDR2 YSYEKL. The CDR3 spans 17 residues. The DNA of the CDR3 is TGCGCCAGCAGCCAAGAGTACGGCCCAGAGACCCCCACTGAAGCTTTCTTT. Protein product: CASSQEYGPETPTEAFF.

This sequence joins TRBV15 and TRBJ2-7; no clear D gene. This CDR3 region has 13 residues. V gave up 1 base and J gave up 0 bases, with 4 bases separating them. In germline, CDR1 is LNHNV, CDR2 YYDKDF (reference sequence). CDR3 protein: CATSRASSYEQYF. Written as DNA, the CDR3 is TGTGCCACCAGCAGAGCTAGCTCCTACGAGCAGTACTTC.

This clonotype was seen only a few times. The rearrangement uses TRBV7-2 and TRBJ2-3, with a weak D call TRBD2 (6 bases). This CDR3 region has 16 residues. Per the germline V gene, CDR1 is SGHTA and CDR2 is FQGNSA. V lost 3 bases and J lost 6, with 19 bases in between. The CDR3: CASSFRGSLGGDTQYF. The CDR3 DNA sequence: TGTGCCAGCAGCTTCCGGGGGAGTCTTGGTGGGGATACGCAGTATTTT.

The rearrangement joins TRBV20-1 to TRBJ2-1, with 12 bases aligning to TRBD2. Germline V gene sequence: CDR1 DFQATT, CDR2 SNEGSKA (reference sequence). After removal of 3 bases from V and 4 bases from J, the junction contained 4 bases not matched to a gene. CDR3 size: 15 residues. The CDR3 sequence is CSASPTSGGYNEQFF. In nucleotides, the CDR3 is TGCAGTGCTAGCCCCACTAGCGGGGGGTACAATGAGCAGTTCTTC.

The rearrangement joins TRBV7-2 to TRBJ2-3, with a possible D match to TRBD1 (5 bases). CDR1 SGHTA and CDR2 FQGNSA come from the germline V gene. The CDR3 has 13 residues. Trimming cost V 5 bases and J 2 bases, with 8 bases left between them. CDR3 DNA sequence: TGTGCCAGCAGCCGGACAAACACAGATACGCAGTATTTT. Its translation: CASSRTNTDTQYF.

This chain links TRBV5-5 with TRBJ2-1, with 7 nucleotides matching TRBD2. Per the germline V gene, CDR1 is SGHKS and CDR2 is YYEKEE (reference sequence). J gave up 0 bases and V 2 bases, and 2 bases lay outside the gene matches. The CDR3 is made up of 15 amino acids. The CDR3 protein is CASSFGGGSYNEQFF. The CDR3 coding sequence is TGTGCCAGCAGCTTTGGCGGGGGCTCCTACAATGAGCAGTTCTTC.

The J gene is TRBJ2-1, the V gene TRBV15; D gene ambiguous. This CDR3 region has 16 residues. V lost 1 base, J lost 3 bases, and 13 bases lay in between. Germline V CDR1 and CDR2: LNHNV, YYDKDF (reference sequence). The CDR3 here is CATSRGPSRYYNEQFF. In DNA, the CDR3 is TGTGCCACCAGCAGAGGACCCAGCAGGTACTACAATGAGCAGTTCTTC.

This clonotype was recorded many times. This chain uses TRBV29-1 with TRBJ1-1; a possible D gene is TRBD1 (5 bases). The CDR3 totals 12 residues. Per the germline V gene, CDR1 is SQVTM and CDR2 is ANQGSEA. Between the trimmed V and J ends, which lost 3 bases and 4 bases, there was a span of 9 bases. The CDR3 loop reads CSVDQGGTEAFF. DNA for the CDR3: TGCAGCGTTGATCAGGGAGGCACTGAAGCTTTCTTT.

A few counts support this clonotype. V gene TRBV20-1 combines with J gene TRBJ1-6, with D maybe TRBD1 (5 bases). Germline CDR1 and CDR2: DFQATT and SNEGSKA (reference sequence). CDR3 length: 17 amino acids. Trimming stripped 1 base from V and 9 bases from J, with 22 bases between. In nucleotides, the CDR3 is TGCAGTGCTAGAGCAGGGTGGGTCCTCCGAAATAGTTCACCCCTCCACTTT. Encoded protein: CSARAGWVLRNSSPLHF.

This CDR3 reads CASNEGTGGWITDTQYF. CDR3 nucleotide sequence: TGTGCCAGCAACGAAGGGACAGGGGGGTGGATCACAGATACGCAGTATTTT. V is TRBV3-1 and J is TRBJ2-3, with TRBD1 identical over 11 bases. Trimming took 7 bases from V and 2 from J; bases not matched to a gene: 11. The germline CDR1 and CDR2 sequences are LGHDT and YNNKEL (reference sequence). This CDR3 is 17 amino acids long.